These T cell receptor beta chains were read from a single sample in a study of cytomegalovirus exposure and HLA in healthy donors. Using immunoSEQ multiplex PCR, the repertoire was profiled, and TCRdb retains in-frame clones only, with some absent. The top ten hold 4.5% to 5.5% of the sample, which has tens of thousands of clones, roughly 70% seen once. Sequences were obtained from PBMCs. The origin of the receptors is a man aged 50 or older in good health and CMV-seronegative. Both conserved end residues are part of each CDR3. A D gene is named only where the DNA matches it firmly. The size field is filled for only some rows; it gives once, few, many or a size class.

d_call: TRBD2; j_call: TRBJ2-3; v_call: TRBV5-5; clone_size: few; cdr3_aa: CASSLSGLDVTDTQYF; cdr3_nt: TGTGCCAGCAGCTTGTCAGGACTAGACGTGACAGATACGCAGTATTTT
d_call: -; j_call: TRBJ2-5; v_call: TRBV7-9; clone_size: -; cdr3_aa: CASSSNRAIGETQYF; cdr3_nt: TGTGCCAGCAGTTCGAACAGGGCGATCGGGGAGACCCAGTACTTC
d_call: -; j_call: TRBJ2-7; v_call: TRBV9; clone_size: -; cdr3_aa: CASSPFDSGPYEQYF; cdr3_nt: TGTGCCAGCAGCCCGTTTGACTCAGGGCCCTACGAGCAGTACTTC
d_call: TRBD1; j_call: TRBJ2-7; v_call: TRBV6-5; clone_size: -; cdr3_aa: CASSPGQGEVQYF; cdr3_nt: TGTGCCAGCAGCCCGGGACAGGGGGAAGTGCAGTACTTC
d_call: TRBD1; j_call: TRBJ2-3; v_call: TRBV6-4; clone_size: -; cdr3_aa: CASSGTGTDTQYF; cdr3_nt: TGTGCCAGCAGTGGGACAGGGACAGATACGCAGTATTTT
d_call: -; j_call: TRBJ1-3; v_call: TRBV5-6; clone_size: -; cdr3_aa: CASSLAGGSGNTIYF; cdr3_nt: TGTGCCAGCAGCCTCGCCGGGGGCTCTGGAAACACCATATATTTT
d_call: TRBD1; j_call: TRBJ2-4; v_call: TRBV5-1; clone_size: -; cdr3_aa: CASSLAGQAAKNIQYF; cdr3_nt: TGCGCCAGCAGTCTGGCGGGACAGGCGGCCAAAAACATTCAGTACTTC
d_call: TRBD2; j_call: TRBJ2-5; v_call: TRBV7-8; clone_size: -; cdr3_aa: CASSYRTSGGTETQYF; cdr3_nt: TGTGCCAGCAGCTACCGGACTAGCGGGGGAACGGAGACCCAGTACTTC
d_call: -; j_call: TRBJ2-5; v_call: TRBV5-4; clone_size: -; cdr3_aa: CASSFTGLETQYF; cdr3_nt: TGTGCCAGCAGCTTCACAGGGTTGGAGACCCAGTACTTC
d_call: TRBD2; j_call: TRBJ2-4; v_call: TRBV14; clone_size: -; cdr3_aa: CASSLTSGGAKNIQYF; cdr3_nt: TGTGCCAGCAGCCTGACTAGCGGGGGAGCCAAAAACATTCAGTACTTC
d_call: TRBD1; j_call: TRBJ1-6; v_call: TRBV23-1; clone_size: -; cdr3_aa: CASTPPGQGLMALHF; cdr3_nt: TGCGCCAGCACCCCTCCGGGACAGGGACTTATGGCCCTCCACTTT
d_call: TRBD1; j_call: TRBJ2-1; v_call: TRBV6-1; clone_size: few; cdr3_aa: CASSEGGQNNEQFF; cdr3_nt: TGTGCCAGCAGTGAAGGGGGACAGAACAATGAGCAGTTCTTC
d_call: TRBD1; j_call: TRBJ2-5; v_call: TRBV10-1; clone_size: -; cdr3_aa: CASSEQGARETQYF; cdr3_nt: TGCGCCAGCAGTGAGCAGGGGGCTAGGGAGACCCAGTACTTC
d_call: -; j_call: TRBJ1-3; v_call: TRBV6-6; clone_size: -; cdr3_aa: CASSYSGHVSGNTIYF; cdr3_nt: TGTGCCAGCAGTTACTCCGGACATGTCTCTGGAAACACCATATATTTT
d_call: TRBD1; j_call: TRBJ2-7; v_call: TRBV29-1; clone_size: -; cdr3_aa: CSVEIQGAEQYF; cdr3_nt: TGCAGCGTAGAAATCCAGGGGGCCGAGCAGTACTTC
d_call: -; j_call: TRBJ1-4; v_call: TRBV30; clone_size: -; cdr3_aa: CAWSQGLRNEKLFF; cdr3_nt: TGTGCCTGGAGCCAGGGGCTTCGGAATGAAAAACTGTTTTTT
d_call: TRBD1; j_call: TRBJ1-2; v_call: TRBV15; clone_size: -; cdr3_aa: CATSLLGQGGTNYGYTF; cdr3_nt: TGTGCCACCAGCCTTCTAGGACAGGGCGGCACTAACTATGGCTACACCTTC
d_call: TRBD1; j_call: TRBJ2-7; v_call: TRBV6-1; clone_size: -; cdr3_aa: CASRGQGATYEQYF; cdr3_nt: TGTGCCAGCAGGGGGCAGGGGGCTACGTACGAGCAGTACTTC
d_call: TRBD1; j_call: TRBJ2-5; v_call: TRBV7-8; clone_size: -; cdr3_aa: CASSLARGTGARQTQYF; cdr3_nt: TGTGCCAGCAGCTTAGCGAGAGGGACAGGGGCTAGGCAGACCCAGTACTTC
d_call: -; j_call: TRBJ2-7; v_call: TRBV9; clone_size: -; cdr3_aa: CASGEGLITYEQYF; cdr3_nt: TGTGCCAGCGGTGAGGGTTTAATCACCTACGAGCAGTACTTC
d_call: -; j_call: TRBJ2-3; v_call: TRBV7-3; clone_size: once; cdr3_aa: CASSLTSRGSSTDTQYF; cdr3_nt: TGTGCCAGCAGCCTAACGAGTCGGGGATCGAGCACAGATACGCAGTATTTT
d_call: -; j_call: TRBJ2-7; v_call: TRBV7-3; clone_size: -; cdr3_aa: CASSFGPDGEQYF; cdr3_nt: TGTGCCAGCAGCTTTGGGCCCGACGGCGAGCAGTACTTC
d_call: -; j_call: TRBJ1-2; v_call: TRBV5-6; clone_size: -; cdr3_aa: CASSFGQNYGYTF; cdr3_nt: TGTGCCAGCAGCTTCGGACAGAACTATGGCTACACCTTC
d_call: -; j_call: TRBJ2-2; v_call: TRBV19; clone_size: -; cdr3_aa: CATHPAAGVIGELFF; cdr3_nt: TGTGCCACCCACCCGGCGGCAGGGGTAATCGGGGAGCTGTTTTTT
d_call: -; j_call: TRBJ2-7; v_call: TRBV7-7; clone_size: -; cdr3_aa: CASSRRAGDYEQYF; cdr3_nt: TGTGCTAGCAGCCGAAGGGCAGGGGATTACGAGCAGTACTTC
d_call: TRBD1; j_call: TRBJ1-5; v_call: TRBV2; clone_size: -; cdr3_aa: CASSQRTGPNQPQHF; cdr3_nt: TGTGCCAGCAGCCAACGGACAGGCCCCAATCAGCCCCAGCATTTT
d_call: -; j_call: TRBJ2-7; v_call: TRBV9; clone_size: few; cdr3_aa: CASSVDGLTYEQYF; cdr3_nt: TGTGCCAGCAGCGTAGATGGCCTGACCTACGAGCAGTACTTC
d_call: -; j_call: TRBJ1-1; v_call: TRBV29-1; clone_size: once; cdr3_aa: CSAHISNTEAFF; cdr3_nt: TGCAGCGCGCACATCTCGAACACTGAAGCTTTCTTT
d_call: -; j_call: TRBJ2-6; v_call: TRBV5-4; clone_size: -; cdr3_aa: CASSYEPIPTGANVLTF; cdr3_nt: TGTGCCAGCAGCTACGAGCCCATTCCGACTGGGGCCAACGTCCTGACTTTC
d_call: TRBD1; j_call: TRBJ2-1; v_call: TRBV7-9; clone_size: few; cdr3_aa: CSSSLSGTGVWDNEQFF; cdr3_nt: TGTTCCAGCAGCCTCTCCGGGACAGGGGTATGGGACAATGAGCAGTTCTTC
d_call: -; j_call: TRBJ1-5; v_call: TRBV6-6; clone_size: -; cdr3_aa: CASSYGRGLWNQPQHF; cdr3_nt: TGTGCCAGCAGTTACGGTCGGGGACTATGGAATCAGCCCCAGCATTTT
d_call: TRBD2; j_call: TRBJ2-3; v_call: TRBV6-5; clone_size: once; cdr3_aa: CASSYSGGGFTDTQYF; cdr3_nt: TGTGCCAGCAGTTACTCCGGGGGGGGCTTTACAGATACGCAGTATTTT
d_call: -; j_call: TRBJ1-4; v_call: TRBV4-1; clone_size: -; cdr3_aa: CASSQAQGKTTNEKLFF; cdr3_nt: TGCGCCAGCAGCCAGGCTCAGGGAAAGACAACTAATGAAAAACTGTTTTTT
d_call: TRBD1; j_call: TRBJ1-3; v_call: TRBV9; clone_size: once; cdr3_aa: CASSGRDRVVGRNTIYF; cdr3_nt: TGTGCCAGCAGCGGCCGGGACAGAGTTGTCGGGAGAAACACCATATATTTT
d_call: -; j_call: TRBJ1-5; v_call: TRBV6-1; clone_size: -; cdr3_aa: CASSGGVDQPQHF; cdr3_nt: TGTGCCAGCAGTGGGGGGGTTGACCAGCCCCAGCATTTT
d_call: -; j_call: TRBJ1-5; v_call: TRBV5-3; clone_size: -; cdr3_aa: CARSLACVRGQPQHF; cdr3_nt: TGTGCCAGAAGCTTGGCCTGTGTCAGGGGACAGCCCCAGCATTTT
d_call: TRBD1; j_call: TRBJ1-6; v_call: TRBV27; clone_size: few; cdr3_aa: CASRDRGLDSPLHF; cdr3_nt: TGTGCCAGTAGAGACAGGGGTTTAGATTCACCCCTCCACTTT
d_call: -; j_call: TRBJ2-3; v_call: TRBV7-6; clone_size: -; cdr3_aa: CASSLAGGRDTQYF; cdr3_nt: TGTGCCAGCAGCTTAGCGGGAGGTAGAGATACGCAGTATTTT
d_call: -; j_call: TRBJ1-1; v_call: TRBV11-2; clone_size: -; cdr3_aa: CATGGRRLRNTEAFF; cdr3_nt: TGTGCCACCGGGGGGCGACGACTCAGGAACACTGAAGCTTTCTTT
d_call: -; j_call: TRBJ2-5; v_call: TRBV7-9; clone_size: -; cdr3_aa: CASSRYSLQETQYF; cdr3_nt: TGTGCCAGCAGCCGTTACAGCCTCCAAGAGACCCAGTACTTC
d_call: TRBD2; j_call: TRBJ2-6; v_call: TRBV9; clone_size: -; cdr3_aa: CASSGSGGAANVLTF; cdr3_nt: TGTGCCAGCAGCGGCTCCGGGGGGGCGGCCAACGTCCTGACTTTC
d_call: TRBD1; j_call: TRBJ2-7; v_call: TRBV28; clone_size: -; cdr3_aa: CASTITSGTGGNEQYF; cdr3_nt: TGTGCCAGCACCATTACCTCCGGGACAGGGGGCAACGAGCAGTACTTC
d_call: -; j_call: TRBJ1-1; v_call: TRBV7-9; clone_size: -; cdr3_aa: CASSYLGHQTHEAFF; cdr3_nt: TGTGCCAGCAGTTACCTGGGACACCAAACCCATGAAGCTTTCTTT
d_call: -; j_call: TRBJ2-2; v_call: TRBV19; clone_size: -; cdr3_aa: CASKRLQNTGELFF; cdr3_nt: TGTGCCAGTAAACGACTACAGAACACCGGGGAGCTGTTTTTT
d_call: TRBD1; j_call: TRBJ1-6; v_call: TRBV5-1; clone_size: -; cdr3_aa: CASSPRGQGGNSPLHF; cdr3_nt: TGCGCCAGCAGCCCCAGGGGGCAGGGTGGCAATTCACCCCTCCACTTT
d_call: -; j_call: TRBJ1-6; v_call: TRBV6-5; clone_size: medium-sized; cdr3_aa: CASRIRDASPLHF; cdr3_nt: TGTGCCAGCAGGATCAGGGATGCTTCACCCCTCCACTTT
d_call: -; j_call: TRBJ2-6; v_call: TRBV27; clone_size: -; cdr3_aa: CASSLALGQGGSGANVLTF; cdr3_nt: TGTGCCAGCAGTTTAGCCCTTGGTCAGGGTGGCTCTGGGGCCAACGTCCTGACTTTC
d_call: TRBD1; j_call: TRBJ2-7; v_call: TRBV7-9; clone_size: -; cdr3_aa: CSSRQGGPSYEQYF; cdr3_nt: TGTTCCAGCAGACAGGGGGGTCCCTCCTACGAGCAGTACTTC
d_call: TRBD1; j_call: TRBJ2-5; v_call: TRBV30; clone_size: -; cdr3_aa: CAWVGDRGFETQYF; cdr3_nt: TGTGCCTGGGTTGGGGACAGGGGGTTTGAGACCCAGTACTTC
d_call: -; j_call: TRBJ1-5; v_call: TRBV11-2; clone_size: -; cdr3_aa: CASSLGARVQQPQHF; cdr3_nt: TGTGCCAGCAGCTTAGGGGCCAGGGTCCAGCAGCCCCAGCATTTT
d_call: TRBD2; j_call: TRBJ2-5; v_call: TRBV7-9; clone_size: -; cdr3_aa: CASSLELVTSGAQETQYF; cdr3_nt: TGTGCCAGCAGCTTAGAGTTAGTGACTAGCGGGGCCCAAGAGACCCAGTACTTC
d_call: -; j_call: TRBJ2-3; v_call: TRBV9; clone_size: -; cdr3_aa: CASSVNLRGPSTDTQYF; cdr3_nt: TGTGCCAGCAGCGTAAACCTTCGCGGGCCCAGCACAGATACGCAGTATTTT
d_call: -; j_call: TRBJ2-3; v_call: TRBV7-3; clone_size: -; cdr3_aa: CASSPAVTDTQYF; cdr3_nt: TGTGCCAGCAGCCCCGCGGTCACAGATACGCAGTATTTT
d_call: TRBD1; j_call: TRBJ1-5; v_call: TRBV7-6; clone_size: -; cdr3_aa: CASSLATGEQPQHF; cdr3_nt: TGTGCCAGCAGCTTAGCAACAGGGGAGCAGCCCCAGCATTTT
d_call: TRBD2; j_call: TRBJ2-3; v_call: TRBV13; clone_size: -; cdr3_aa: CASSLGGGATDTQYF; cdr3_nt: TGTGCCAGCAGCTTAGGCGGGGGGGCAACAGATACGCAGTATTTT